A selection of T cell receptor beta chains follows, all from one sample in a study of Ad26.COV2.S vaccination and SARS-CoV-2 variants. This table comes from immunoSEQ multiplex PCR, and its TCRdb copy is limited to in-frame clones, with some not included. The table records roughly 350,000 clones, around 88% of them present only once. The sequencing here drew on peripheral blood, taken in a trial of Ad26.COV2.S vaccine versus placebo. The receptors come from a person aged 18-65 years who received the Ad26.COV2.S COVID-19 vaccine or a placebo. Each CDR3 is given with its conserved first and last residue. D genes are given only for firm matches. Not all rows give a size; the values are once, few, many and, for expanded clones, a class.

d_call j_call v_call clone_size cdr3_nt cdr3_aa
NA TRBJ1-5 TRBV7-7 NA TGTGCCAGCAGCTTCGTCGGGGGGGAGAGAGGAAATCAGCCCCAGCATTTT CASSFVGGERGNQPQHF
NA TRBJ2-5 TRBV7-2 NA TGTGCCAGCAGCCTGTCTAGCGTGTCATGGGGGGAAGAGACCCAGTACTTC CASSLSSVSWGEETQYF
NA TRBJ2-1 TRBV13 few TGTGCCAGCAGCTTAGGCGGGTCGCATAACGAGCAGTTCTTC CASSLGGSHNEQFF
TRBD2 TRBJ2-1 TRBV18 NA TGTGCCAGCTCACCGTATCAACGGGAGGGCCGATATGAGCAGTTCTTC CASSPYQREGRYEQFF
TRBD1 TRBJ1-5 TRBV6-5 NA TGTGCCAGCAGACCACAGGGGGCGGATCAGCCCCAGCATTTT CASRPQGADQPQHF
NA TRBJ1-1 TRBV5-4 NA TGTGCCAGCAGCCTTGAGGGGACCCTGAACACTGAAGCTTTCTTT CASSLEGTLNTEAFF
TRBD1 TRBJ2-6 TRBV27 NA TGTGCCTCCAGCAGTCGCAGTACAGGGGGCAAGAGCTCTGGGGCCAACGTCCTGACTTTC CASSSRSTGGKSSGANVLTF
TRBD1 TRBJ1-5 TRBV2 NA TGTGCCAGCATGATGCAGGGGGGCAATCAGCCCCAGCATTTT CASMMQGGNQPQHF
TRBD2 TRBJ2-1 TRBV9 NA TGTGCCAGCAGCGTAGTAGTTAGCGGGGCCGAGCAGTTCTTC CASSVVVSGAEQFF
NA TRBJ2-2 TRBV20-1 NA TGCAGTGCACTGACAGTCAGGGAGCTGTTTTTT CSALTVRELFF
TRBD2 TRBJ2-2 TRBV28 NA TGTGCCAGCATCGCACCGGGACTAGCGGGGGAGTCGAACACCGGGGAGCTGTTTTTT CASIAPGLAGESNTGELFF
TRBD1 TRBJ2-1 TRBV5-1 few TGCGCCAGCAGTTATGGGGACAGGATTTACAATGAGCAGTTCTTC CASSYGDRIYNEQFF
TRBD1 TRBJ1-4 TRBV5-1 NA TGCGCCAGCAGCTTGGAGAGGGGGCACGAAAAACTGTTTTTT CASSLERGHEKLFF
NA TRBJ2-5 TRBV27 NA TGTGCCAGCGGAGCCTACCGAGGGTACCAAGAGACCCAGTACTTC CASGAYRGYQETQYF
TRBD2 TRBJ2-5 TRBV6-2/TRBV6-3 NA TGTGCCAGCAGTTACGGACTAGCGACCGAGACCCAGTACTTC CASSYGLATETQYF
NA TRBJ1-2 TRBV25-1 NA TGTGCCAGCAAGGGCCCCGACAGGTCCTATGGCTACACCTTC CASKGPDRSYGYTF
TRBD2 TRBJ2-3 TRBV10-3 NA TGTGCCAGCCGGACTAGCGGGGGTGTCACAGATACGCAGTATTTT CASRTSGGVTDTQYF
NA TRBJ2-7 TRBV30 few TGTGCCTGGAGTGTTCGCCATAGTGGACGGAGCTCCTACGAGCAGTACTTC CAWSVRHSGRSSYEQYF
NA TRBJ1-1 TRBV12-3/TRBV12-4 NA TGTGCCAGCAGCACGCAGTCGAACACTGAAGCTTTCTTT CASSTQSNTEAFF
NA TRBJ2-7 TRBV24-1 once TGTGCCACCAGTGATTTTCGGAAAGGGGCCACCGAGCAGTACTTC CATSDFRKGATEQYF
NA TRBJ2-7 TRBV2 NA TGTGCCAGCAGTGGCGGGACGGACGCCTACGAGCAGTACTTC CASSGGTDAYEQYF
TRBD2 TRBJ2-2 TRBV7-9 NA TGTGCCAGCAGTCGACTAGCCGACACCGGGGAGCTGTTTTTT CASSRLADTGELFF